These 6 T cell receptor beta chains were sequenced from one sample in a study of T-cell reconstitution after alpha-beta-depleted transplantation in children. Preparation of the TCRbeta library was carried out with unique molecular identifiers. TCRdb independently ran MiXCR on the PCR reads; one entry per CDR3 protein. The table records about 580,000 distinct CDR3 sequences, 25% to 30% of them present only once. This specimen was PBMCs, taken before TCRalphabeta/CD19-depleted stem cell transplant. The receptors were gathered from a boy less than two years old with Wiskott-Aldrich syndrome, due to receive a stem cell transplant.

V is TRBV28 and J is TRBJ2-1, with 9 bases identical to TRBD1. V lost 2 bases, J lost 7 bases, and 6 bases stayed unmatched. The germline V gene has CDR1 MDHEN and CDR2 SYDVKM. The CDR3 sequence is 15 residues long. The chain's CDR3 is CASSLGQGKSNEQFF. The CDR3 DNA reads TGTGCCAGCAGTTTAGGACAGGGGAAGAGTAATGAGCAGTTCTTC.

The V call is TRBV10-2, the J call TRBJ2-3; D might be TRBD1 (5 bases). Per the germline V gene, CDR1 is WSHSY and CDR2 is SAAADI. The CDR3 spans 15 residues. With 4 bases removed from V and 1 base from J, the gap between germline ends came to 12 bases. The CDR3 loop is CASSVQASRTDTQYF. CDR3 nucleotide sequence: TGCGCCAGCAGTGTACAGGCGTCGCGCACAGATACGCAGTATTTT.

This clonotype was observed a handful of times. The V call is TRBV29-1, the J call TRBJ2-3; the match to TRBD2 covers 10 bases. Germline assignment: CDR1 SQVTM and CDR2 ANQGSEA. The CDR3 extends over 15 amino acids. The V and J ends lost 4 bases and 5 bases, in that order; junction bases with no gene match: 9. CDR3 sequence: CSVVASGRAGDTQYF. Written as DNA, the CDR3 is TGCAGCGTTGTAGCCAGCGGGAGGGCCGGAGATACGCAGTATTTT.

This clonotype has more than one count but fewer than ten. This sequence joins TRBV25-1 and TRBJ1-2, with D possibly being TRBD1 (5 bases). Germline V gene lookup returns CDR1 MGHDK and CDR2 SYGVNS. CDR3 length: 14 residues. The V end lost 4 bases, the J end lost 2 bases, and 11 bases lay between the germline ends. The DNA for the CDR3 is TGTGCCAGCAGTGTAGGTGGGACCAACTATGGCTACACCTTC. Translation gives CASSVGGTNYGYTF.

CDR3 loop: CATSRRPPWELFF. The CDR3, as DNA: TGTGCCACCAGCAGACGCCCCCCCTGGGAGCTGTTTTTT. The J gene is TRBJ2-2, the V gene TRBV15; D not certain. Trimming removed 2 bases at V and 9 bases at J, with 10 bases between. The CDR3 spans 13 residues. From germline, CDR1 is LNHNV and CDR2 YYDKDF (reference sequence). The full variable domain, completed using reference TRBV15 and TRBJ2-2, is DAMVIQNPRYQVTQFGKPVTLSCSQTLNHNVMYWYQQKSSQAPKLLFHYYDKDFNNEADTPDNFQSRRPNTSFCFLDIRSPGLGDTAMYLCATSRRPPWELFFGEGSRLTVL.

This clonotype came up a few times. This sequence joins TRBV20-1 and TRBJ2-3; maybe TRBD2 (5 bases). The V and J ends lost 3 bases and 4 bases respectively, with 26 bases between them. Germline V gene sequence: CDR1 DFQATT, CDR2 SNEGSKA (reference sequence). This CDR3 has 18 residues. The CDR3 DNA reads as TGCAGTGCTAGGGTCCTCTTGGGAGCGGATAGAGACCCAGATACGCAGTATTTT. This sequence encodes CSARVLLGADRDPDTQYF.